The next 29 T cell receptor beta chains were all read from a single sample in a study of tumor-infiltrating lymphocytes in primary liver carcinoma. Co-extraction yielded RNA and DNA from 20-30 mg of unsorted bulk tissue. Starting from 400 to 500 ng of total RNA, TCR beta cDNA was produced with a primer in the constant region. Three nested multiplex PCR rounds, a slightly modified ARM-PCR, produced the libraries for TCR beta. A C-beta reverse primer was combined with TRBV1-TRBV30 forward primers in the first two PCR rounds, and each round had 10 cycles. MiXCR was run by TCRdb on the multiplex PCR reads, yielding one entry per CDR3 protein. The repertoire holds about 64,000 distinct CDR3 sequences, with 71% as singletons. Sequences were obtained from liver tumor tissue from sampling region 4. Documented subset: tumor region T4, right-lateral pole. The receptors come from a man aged 35-49 years with primary liver carcinoma and hepatitis B virus infection.

The chain uses TRBV5-4 and TRBJ2-3, with D possibly TRBD2 on 5 matching bases. Trimming left V 8 bases short and J 2 bases short, with 15 bases between. From germline, CDR1 is SGHNT and CDR2 YYREEE (reference sequence). The CDR3 contains 14 residues. The CDR3 DNA reads TGTGCCAGGAGCGGACTGACCGACACAGATACGCAGTATTTT. Amino acids: CARSGLTDTDTQYF.

Regarding this clonotype: The junction does not match germline at one end; this may be a read error. The chain uses TRBV28 and TRBJ1-1; D gene unclear. Germline CDR1 MDHEN, CDR2 SYDVKM. The CDR3 covers 13 residues. The CDR3 DNA sequence: TGTGTCAGCAGTTTACCGAGGGCCACTGAAGCTTTCTTT. Translated: CVSSLPRATEAFF.

This clonotype has a handful of counts. Its ends do not fully match the called genes, so a read error is possible. In DNA, the CDR3 is TGTGCCAGCAGCCACGTCGGGCTAATCCCAGAGACCCAATACTTC. It encodes CASSHVGLIPETQYF. This rearrangement joins TRBV11-2 to TRBJ2-5; no clear D gene. The CDR3 is made up of 15 amino acids. Germline V gene lookup returns CDR1 SGHAT and CDR2 FQNNGV. The entire variable domain, with the rest obtained from reference TRBV11-2 and TRBJ2-5, is as follows: EAGVAQSPRYKIIEKRQSVAFWCNPISGHATLYWYQQILGQGPKLLIQFQNNGVVDDSQLPKDRFSAERLKGVDSTLKIQPAKLEDSAVYLCASSHVGLIPETQYFGPGTRLLVL.

This clonotype was counted only a few times. A junction boundary mismatches the germline segment, possibly from a read error. The chain couples TRBV29-1 to TRBJ2-5, with a possible D match to TRBD2 (6 bases). The CDR3 is 14 amino acids. Germline CDR1 and CDR2: SQVTM and ANQGSEA. CDR3 DNA sequence: TGTAGCGTTGCCCTAAACAAGGGAGGAGAGACCCAGTACTTC. The encoded protein is CSVALNKGGETQYF. Full variable domain (missing parts from reference TRBV29-1 and TRBJ2-5): SAVISQKPSRDICQRGTSLTIQCQVDSQVTMMFWYRQQPGQSLTLIATANQGSEATYESGFVIDKFPISRPNLTFSTLTVSNMSPEDSSIYLCSVALNKGGETQYFGPGTRLLVL.

A note on this clonotype: A read error may account for a junction end that differs from germline. This chain uses TRBV5-6 with TRBJ2-3; TRBD1 matches at 8 bases. Per germline, CDR1 SGHDT and CDR2 YYEEEE. This CDR3 is 14 amino acids long. The CDR3 DNA sequence: TGTGCCAGAAGCTTGCAGGGGGCAACAGATACGCAATATTTT. Translated, it gives CARSLQGATDTQYF.

V usage is TRBV11-2 and J usage is TRBJ2-5, with 7 bases fitting TRBD2. CDR3 length: 16 residues. Germline V CDR1 and CDR2: SGHAT, FQNNGV. Unmatched junction bases numbered 21, after V lost 7 bases and J lost 10 bases. CDR3 sequence: CASIQTPDGGKVIQYF. In nucleotides, the CDR3 is TGTGCCAGCATCCAAACTCCTGACGGGGGGAAAGTGATCCAGTACTTC.

The rearrangement joins TRBV11-2 to TRBJ2-1, with 7 bases identical to TRBD2. The CDR3 contains 19 residues. The germline gives CDR1 SGHAT, CDR2 FQNNGV. The junction had 20 bases not matched to a gene; V was cut back by 2 bases and J by 7 bases. The CDR3 DNA sequence: TGTGCCAGCAGCTTATTAAAGGCTTCCGGGACTAACCCGAAGAATGAGCAGTTCTTC. Translation: CASSLLKASGTNPKNEQFF. The full variable domain, in which reference TRBV11-2 and TRBJ2-1 provide the parts outside the CDR3, is EAGVAQSPRYKIIEKRQSVAFWCNPISGHATLYWYQQILGQGPKLLIQFQNNGVVDDSQLPKDRFSAERLKGVDSTLKIQPAKLEDSAVYLCASSLLKASGTNPKNEQFFGPGTRLTVL.

Regarding this clonotype: This may stem from a read error, because a much larger clone lies one nucleotide away. This chain connects TRBV7-9 to TRBJ2-5, with 7 bases lining up with TRBD1. Germline CDR1 and CDR2: SEHNR and FQNEAQ (reference sequence). The CDR3 sequence is 15 residues long. This chain's CDR3 is CTSSRISQGRETQYF. The CDR3 DNA follows: TGTACCAGCAGCCGGATCTCACAGGGGCGAGAGACCCAGTACTTC.

With regard to this clonotype: The junction and the germline gene differ at one end; a read error may be behind it. The chain is built from TRBV11-2 and TRBJ2-5; D call uncertain. This CDR3 comprises 16 residues. Germline V CDR1 and CDR2: SGHAT, FQNNGV. CDR3 sequence (DNA): TGTGCCAGCAGCCAAGCTCCTGGCGTGGTGAAAGAGACCCAGTGCTTC. Translation gives CASSQAPGVVKETQCF.

As to this clonotype: The conserved closing phenylalanine or tryptophan is absent in this CDR3, likely reflecting a read error. The chain carries TRBV6-5 and TRBJ1-1, with D uncertain. The CDR3 loop spans 16 amino acids. The V gene's germline CDR1 is MNHEY and CDR2 SVGAGI. The DNA of the CDR3 is TGTGCCTGCAGTTGCTCGGTCGGGGTAATGAACACTGAAGCTTTCATT. Protein product: CACSCSVGVMNTEAFI.

This clonotype came up a few times. At one end the junction does not follow the germline gene, possibly because of a read error. This chain uses TRBV4-3 with TRBJ2-3; D is undetermined. The germline CDR1 and CDR2 sequences are LGHNA and YSLEER. The CDR3 length is 16 residues. The CDR3 is CASSQDGPPSTDAQYF. CDR3 sequence (DNA): TGCGCCAGCAGCCAAGATGGTCCACCTAGTACAGATGCGCAGTATTTT.

This clonotype was seen at least ten times. A single base separates this from a much larger clone, so it may be a read error. CDR3: CSIIENTEAFF. CDR3 nucleotide sequence: TGCAGCATTATCGAGAACACTGAAGCTTTCTTT. The V and J genes are TRBV29-1 and TRBJ1-1; D unresolved. This CDR3 has 11 amino acids. Trimming removed 8 bases at V and 1 base at J, with 8 bases between. Germline loops: CDR1 SQVTM, CDR2 ANQGSEA.

This chain joins TRBV28 and TRBJ2-1; 8 nucleotides match TRBD2. The CDR3 spans 13 residues. Germline V lookup: CDR1 MDHEN, CDR2 SYDVKM. The ends lost 4 bases at V and 9 bases at J; junction bases unmatched: 5. The CDR3 sequence: CASSWGTSGEQFF. The CDR3 DNA follows: TGTGCCAGCAGTTGGGGCACTAGCGGTGAGCAGTTCTTC.

Details on this clonotype: At one end, the junction sequence differs from germline, possibly due to a read error. The chain links TRBV6-1 to TRBJ2-7, with 12 bases that match TRBD2. This CDR3 contains 15 residues. CDR1 and CDR2 from the germline V gene are MNHNS and SASEGT. This CDR3 reads CASRSRTSGGSEKYF. The CDR3 coding sequence is TGTGCCAGCAGATCGAGAACTAGCGGGGGGTCCGAGAAGTACTTC.

With respect to this clonotype: A read error may produce the germline difference seen at one junction end. The V gene is TRBV12-3 or TRBV12-4, the J gene TRBJ2-1; 10 positions agree with TRBD2. This CDR3 has 16 residues. The CDR3 nucleotides are TGTGCCAGCAGGTTAGCGGGAGGTCCCGGGGGAAATGAGCAGCTGTTC. Translating gives CASRLAGGPGGNEQLF.

Points on this clonotype: With a much larger clone just one base away, this may be a read error. The V and J genes are TRBV5-1 and TRBJ2-1; the match to TRBD2 covers 7 bases. Germline V CDR1 and CDR2: SGHRS, YFSETQ. The CDR3 consists of 14 residues. This CDR3 is CASILVRERGEQFF. Written as DNA, the CDR3 is TGCGCCAGCATCTTGGTACGGGAGCGGGGTGAGCAGTTCTTC.

The chain recombines TRBV18 with TRBJ2-5, with D unclear. Germline V gene lookup returns CDR1 KGHSH and CDR2 LQKENI. V gave up 5 bases and J gave up 4 bases, with 14 bases separating them. This CDR3 has 14 amino acids. Written as DNA, the CDR3 is TGTGCCAGCTCAGCTCGCGATCGGGCAGAGACCCAGTACTTC. It specifies CASSARDRAETQYF. Together with reference TRBV18 and TRBJ2-5, the CDR3 gives the full variable domain: NAGVMQNPRHLVRRRGQEARLRCSPMKGHSHVYWYRQLPEEGLKFMVYLQKENIIDESGMPKERFSAEFPKEGPSILRIQQVVRGDSAAYFCASSARDRAETQYFGPGTRLLVL.

This clonotype was recorded only once. Compared with germline, one end of the junction differs, possibly owing to a read error. This chain uses TRBV6-1 with TRBJ2-7, with unresolved D. CDR3 size: 16 residues. The germline gives CDR1 MNHNS, CDR2 SASEGT. The CDR3 DNA is TGTGCCAGTAGTGTGCATCTAGGAGACGGGTACTACGAGCAGTACTTC. Protein product: CASSVHLGDGYYEQYF.

In its sample, this clonotype was seen many times. The gene calls are TRBV4-3 and TRBJ2-2; perhaps TRBD1 as D (6 bases). The CDR3 has 15 residues. V lost 1 base to trimming and J lost 5 bases, with 11 bases between them. Per germline, CDR1 LGHNA and CDR2 YSLEER. In DNA form, the CDR3 reads TGCGCCAGCAGCCAAGCCGCAGGGGATACCGGGGAGCTGTTTTTT. Encoded protein: CASSQAAGDTGELFF.

This clonotype turned up a few times. One junction end disagrees with the germline gene, perhaps due to a read error. J is TRBJ2-3 and V is TRBV10-3, with 11 positions matching TRBD1. CDR3 length equals 15 residues. Germline V lookup: CDR1 ENHRY, CDR2 SYGVKD. The CDR3 spells CAISGTGGLTDTRYF. CDR3 DNA: TGTGCCATCAGTGGGACAGGGGGCCTCACAGATACGCGGTATTTT.

About this clonotype: This may be a read error, as it is one base from a much larger clone. This chain connects TRBV11-2 to TRBJ2-7, with 10 bases identical to TRBD2. The length of the CDR3 is 16 residues. Looked up from germline, CDR1 is SGHAT and CDR2 is FQNNGV. CDR3 loop: CASNLEPSGSWVKQYF. CDR3 coding DNA: TGTGCCAGCAACTTAGAACCTAGCGGGAGCTGGGTCAAGCAGTACTTC.

With respect to this clonotype: One end of the junction fails to match germline, which may point to a read error. The rearrangement links TRBV6-2 or TRBV6-3 to TRBJ2-7; 11 bases align to TRBD2. The germline gives CDR1 MNHEY, CDR2 SVGEGT. This CDR3 has 15 amino acids. CDR3 amino acids: CASSLRTSGHYEQYF. CDR3 nucleotides: TGTGCCAGCAGTCTGCGGACTAGCGGGCACTACGAGCAATACTTC.

As for this clonotype: Relative to the germline gene, one junction end is altered; a read error may explain this. V is TRBV6-2 or TRBV6-3 and J is TRBJ1-2; the D is unclear. Germline lookup yields CDR1 MNHEY and CDR2 SVGEGT. There are 13 residues in the CDR3. CDR3 DNA sequence: TGTGCCAGCAGCCCCCGGAGTGGCTATTGCTACACCTTC. It is translated as CASSPRSGYCYTF.

This clonotype was found many times. V and J are TRBV28 and TRBJ2-4, with TRBD2 matching over 11 bases. Germline assignment: CDR1 MDHEN and CDR2 SYDVKM. This CDR3 region has 17 residues. V was pared by 1 base and J by 0 bases, with 2 bases of the junction left unmatched. The CDR3 region has the DNA TGTGCCAGCAGTTTATTGACTAGCGGGATAGCCAAAAACATTCAGTACTTC. Translating it yields CASSLLTSGIAKNIQYF.

This clonotype was picked up many times. The chain combines TRBV12-2 with TRBJ2-1; TRBD1, the table's D call, lacks a check against the DNA. TRBV12-2 is a pseudogene. The CDR3 runs 14 residues. CDR3 in DNA: TGTGCAAGTCGCTTAGTGGGCGGACGCAATGAGCAGTTCTTC. Translation: CASRLVGGRNEQFF.

A few counts support this clonotype. One end of the junction does not line up with germline, which may come from a read error. The chain uses TRBV5-6 and TRBJ2-7; 10 positions agree with TRBD2. The CDR3 length is 16 residues. The germline V gene encodes CDR1 SGHDT and CDR2 YYEEEE. CDR3 in DNA: TGTACCAGCAGCTTCAGGACTAGCGGAGGGAACTACGAACAGTACTTC. It codes for CTSSFRTSGGNYEQYF.

The gene calls are TRBV5-1 and TRBJ2-7, with a weak D call TRBD1 (5 bases). This CDR3 has 13 residues. With 6 bases removed from V and 0 bases from J, the gap between germline ends came to 10 bases. Germline-derived CDR1 and CDR2 are SGHRS and YFSETQ. The CDR3 loop is CASNIGHSYEQYF. DNA for the CDR3: TGCGCCAGCAACATCGGACACTCCTACGAGCAGTACTTC.

A note on this clonotype: The junction and the germline gene differ at one end; a read error may be behind it. The rearrangement joins TRBV10-2 to TRBJ2-1; weak D call: TRBD2 (5 bases). The CDR3 is made up of 14 amino acids. Germline V gene lookup returns CDR1 WSHSY and CDR2 SAAADI. CDR3 coding DNA: TGCGCCAGTAGTGAGGGCAGGTTACCCAATGAGCAGTTCTTC. It yields the protein CASSEGRLPNEQFF.

V gene TRBV6-2 or TRBV6-3 combines with J gene TRBJ2-1; tentatively, D is TRBD1 (5 bases). This CDR3 contains 11 residues. Per germline, CDR1 MNHEY and CDR2 SVGEGT. Trimming left V 11 bases short and J 4 bases short, with 9 bases between. The CDR3 region has the DNA TGTGCCGGCAAGGGGTACAATGAGCAGTTCTTC. This sequence encodes CAGKGYNEQFF.